This T cell receptor (beta chain) was documented in a study of cytomegalovirus exposure and HLA in healthy donors. PCR involved 60 Vbeta and 13 Jbeta primers. Clones were read by immunoSEQ multiplex PCR, and TCRdb kept only the in-frame ones, dropping some. Among about 110,000 clones listed, around two thirds were seen once. The sample comprised PBMCs. This TCR was sampled from a man aged 25-45 years in good health and CMV-seropositive.

The CDR3 bases are TGTGCCAGCAGAACTGGGACAGGGGTAGTCAATGAGCAGTTCTTC. This gives the protein CASRTGTGVVNEQFF. This chain links TRBV14 with TRBJ2-1; 10 positions match TRBD1. Germline trimming cut 6 bases from V and 6 bases from J; bases unmatched to any gene: 8. Per the germline V gene, CDR1 is SGHDN and CDR2 is FVKESK. The CDR3 loop spans 15 amino acids.